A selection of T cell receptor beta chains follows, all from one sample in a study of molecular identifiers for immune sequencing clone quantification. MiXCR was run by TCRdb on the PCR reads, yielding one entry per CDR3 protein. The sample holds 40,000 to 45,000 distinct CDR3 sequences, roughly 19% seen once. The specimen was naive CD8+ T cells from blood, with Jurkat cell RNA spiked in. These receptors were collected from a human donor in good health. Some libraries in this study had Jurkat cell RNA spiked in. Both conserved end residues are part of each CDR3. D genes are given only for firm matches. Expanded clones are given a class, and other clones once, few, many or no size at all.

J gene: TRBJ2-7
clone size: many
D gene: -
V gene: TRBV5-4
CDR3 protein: CASSSGQYPVTSSYEQYF
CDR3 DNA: TGTGCCAGCAGCTCCGGACAGTATCCCGTCACAAGCTCCTACGAGCAGTACTTC

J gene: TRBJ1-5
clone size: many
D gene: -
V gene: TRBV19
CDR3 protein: CASSIDTGPVGNQPQHF
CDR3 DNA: TGTGCCAGTAGTATTGATACGGGGCCTGTTGGCAATCAGCCCCAGCATTTT

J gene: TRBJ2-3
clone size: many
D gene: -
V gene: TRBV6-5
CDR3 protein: CASSLRDTEVLGQTDTQYF
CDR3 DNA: TGTGCCAGCAGTCTCCGGGACACCGAAGTACTCGGACAGACAGATACGCAGTATTTT

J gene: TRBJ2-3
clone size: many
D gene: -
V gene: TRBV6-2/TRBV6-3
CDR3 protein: CASTQNTDTQYF
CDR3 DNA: TGTGCCAGCACCCAGAACACAGATACGCAGTATTTT

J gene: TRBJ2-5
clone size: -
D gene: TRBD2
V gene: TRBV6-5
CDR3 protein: CASSISGQAFETQYF
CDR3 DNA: TGTGCCAGCAGCATTAGCGGGCAGGCCTTTGAGACCCAGTACTTC

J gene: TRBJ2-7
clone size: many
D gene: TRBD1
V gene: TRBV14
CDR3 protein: CASSSTGQGIYEQYF
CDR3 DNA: TGTGCCAGCAGCAGTACCGGACAGGGGATCTACGAGCAGTACTTC

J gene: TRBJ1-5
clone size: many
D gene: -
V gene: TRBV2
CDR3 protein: CASSEGAGNQPQHF
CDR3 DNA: TGTGCCAGCAGTGAAGGGGCGGGCAATCAGCCCCAGCATTTT

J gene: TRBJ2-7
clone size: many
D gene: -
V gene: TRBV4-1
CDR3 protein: CASSRGVGGYEQYF
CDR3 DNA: TGCGCCAGCAGCCGGGGGGTAGGGGGGTACGAGCAGTACTTC

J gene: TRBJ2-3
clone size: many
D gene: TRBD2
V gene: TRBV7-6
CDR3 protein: CASSSRTSGGPKSTDTQYF
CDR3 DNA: TGTGCCAGCAGCTCTCGGACTAGCGGGGGGCCTAAAAGCACAGATACGCAGTATTTT

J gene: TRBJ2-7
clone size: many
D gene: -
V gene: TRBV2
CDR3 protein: CASTPESYEQYF
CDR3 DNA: TGTGCCAGCACTCCCGAGTCCTACGAGCAGTACTTC

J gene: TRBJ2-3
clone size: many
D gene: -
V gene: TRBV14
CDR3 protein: CASSQDTGPLTTDTQYF
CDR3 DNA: TGTGCCAGCAGCCAAGATACGGGGCCTCTTACCACAGATACGCAGTATTTT

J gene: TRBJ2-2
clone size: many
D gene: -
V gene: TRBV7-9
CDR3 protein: CASSMGLSGTGELFF
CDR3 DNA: TGTGCCAGCAGCATGGGTCTGAGCGGAACCGGGGAGCTGTTTTTT

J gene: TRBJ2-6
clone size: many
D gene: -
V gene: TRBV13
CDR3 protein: CASSLVQTGANVLTF
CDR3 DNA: TGTGCCAGCAGCTTAGTACAGACTGGGGCCAACGTCCTGACTTTC

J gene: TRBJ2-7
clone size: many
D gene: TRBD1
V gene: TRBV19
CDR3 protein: CASSDGTGDYEQYF
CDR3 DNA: TGTGCCAGTAGTGACGGGACAGGGGACTACGAGCAGTACTTC

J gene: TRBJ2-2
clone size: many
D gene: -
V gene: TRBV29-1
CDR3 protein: CSVESPRSSAGELFF
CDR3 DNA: TGCAGCGTTGAATCCCCACGCTCCTCTGCCGGGGAGCTGTTTTTT

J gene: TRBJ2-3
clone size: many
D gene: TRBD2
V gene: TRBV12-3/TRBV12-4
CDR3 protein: CASSLGPGTSVKDTQYF
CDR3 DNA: TGTGCCAGCAGTTTGGGCCCCGGGACTAGCGTTAAAGATACGCAGTATTTT

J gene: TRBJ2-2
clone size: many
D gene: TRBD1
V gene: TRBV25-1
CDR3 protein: CASSELTGGYDTGELFF
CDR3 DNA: TGTGCCAGCAGTGAATTGACAGGGGGCTATGACACCGGGGAGCTGTTTTTT

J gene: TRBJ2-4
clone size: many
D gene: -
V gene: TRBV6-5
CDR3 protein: CASSYVSGEIQYF
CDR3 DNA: TGTGCCAGCAGTTACGTATCTGGAGAAATTCAGTACTTC

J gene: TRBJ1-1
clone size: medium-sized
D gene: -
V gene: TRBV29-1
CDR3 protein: CSAKQDPNTEAFF
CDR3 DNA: TGCAGCGCGAAACAGGACCCGAACACTGAAGCTTTCTTT

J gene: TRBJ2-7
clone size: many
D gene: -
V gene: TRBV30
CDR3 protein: CAWSVLGQGSEQYF
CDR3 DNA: TGTGCCTGGAGTGTACTTGGGCAGGGGAGCGAGCAGTACTTC

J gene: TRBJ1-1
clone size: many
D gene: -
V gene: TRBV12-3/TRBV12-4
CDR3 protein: CASSPGQPEAFF
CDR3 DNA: TGTGCCAGCAGCCCCGGACAGCCTGAAGCTTTCTTT

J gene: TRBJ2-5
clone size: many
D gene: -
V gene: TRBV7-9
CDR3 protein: CASSLTSETQYF
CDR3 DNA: TGTGCCAGCAGCTTAACTAGTGAGACCCAGTACTTC

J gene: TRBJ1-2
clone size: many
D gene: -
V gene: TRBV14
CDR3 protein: CASSLIHGGMYGYTF
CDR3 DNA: TGTGCCAGCAGCCTGATTCATGGGGGAATGTATGGCTACACCTTC

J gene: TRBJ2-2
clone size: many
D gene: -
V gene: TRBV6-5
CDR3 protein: CASSYSSQDTGELFF
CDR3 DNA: TGTGCCAGCAGTTACTCGAGTCAAGACACCGGGGAGCTGTTTTTT

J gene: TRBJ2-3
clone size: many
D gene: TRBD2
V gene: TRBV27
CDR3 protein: CASSYGLAGVDTQYF
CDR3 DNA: TGTGCCAGCAGTTACGGACTAGCGGGAGTAGATACGCAGTATTTT

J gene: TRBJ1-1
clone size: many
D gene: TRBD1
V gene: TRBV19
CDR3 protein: CASMGGQGHFF
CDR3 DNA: TGTGCCAGTATGGGGGGACAGGGTCATTTCTTT

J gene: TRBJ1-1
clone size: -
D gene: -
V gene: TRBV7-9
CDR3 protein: CASSKIGGIPNAEAFF
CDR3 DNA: TGTGCCAGCAGCAAAATTGGAGGGATACCGAACGCCGAAGCTTTCTTT

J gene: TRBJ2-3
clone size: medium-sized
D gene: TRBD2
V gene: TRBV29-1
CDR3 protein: CSVESGAGLAGEAVFSDTQYF
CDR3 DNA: TGCAGCGTTGAATCGGGAGCAGGACTAGCGGGAGAGGCTGTATTCTCAGATACGCAGTATTTT

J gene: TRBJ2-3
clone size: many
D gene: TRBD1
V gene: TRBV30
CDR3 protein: CAWSETGWSTDTQYF
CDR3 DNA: TGTGCCTGGAGTGAGACAGGGTGGAGCACAGATACGCAGTATTTT

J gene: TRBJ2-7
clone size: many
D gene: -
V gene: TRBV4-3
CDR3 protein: CASSHGASPYEQYF
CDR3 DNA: TGCGCCAGCAGCCACGGGGCGAGCCCCTACGAGCAGTACTTC

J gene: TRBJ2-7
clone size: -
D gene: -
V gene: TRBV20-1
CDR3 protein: CSARSFWGGNYEQYF
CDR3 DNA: TGCAGTGCTAGAAGTTTTTGGGGGGGCAACTACGAGCAGTACTTC

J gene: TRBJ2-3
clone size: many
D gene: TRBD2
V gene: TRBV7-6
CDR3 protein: CASSSTSGGYTDTQYF
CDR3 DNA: TGTGCCAGCAGCTCCACTAGCGGGGGCTACACAGATACGCAGTATTTT

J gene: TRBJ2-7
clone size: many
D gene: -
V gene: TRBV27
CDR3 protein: CASSFGVGYEQYF
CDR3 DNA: TGTGCCAGCAGTTTCGGGGTCGGCTACGAGCAGTACTTC

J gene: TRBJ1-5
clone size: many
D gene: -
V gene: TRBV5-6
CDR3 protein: CASSLTGNNQPQHF
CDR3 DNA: TGTGCCAGCAGCCTGACAGGAAACAATCAGCCCCAGCATTTT

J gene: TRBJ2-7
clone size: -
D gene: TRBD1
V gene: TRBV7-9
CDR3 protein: CASRTGASSYEQYF
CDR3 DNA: TGTGCCAGCAGGACAGGGGCCTCGTCCTACGAGCAGTACTTC